The sequence of this T cell receptor beta chain was determined in a study of T cells in severe cutaneous drug reactions (dated by TCRdb to between 2019 and 2020). Context from the whole study: Between about 2011 and 2018, patients were recruited from Taiwan, Thailand and a European registry network. Blister fluids/cells, PBMC and other biological samples were taken from patients in the acute stage or the recovery stage. Libraries were prepared using iRepertoire multiplex PCR, and a comparison was cited by the authors in which similar capture of abundant clonotypes was shown across iRepertoire and 5' RACE methods with or without UMI. Bulk TCR sequencing was combined with single-cell sequencing, quantitative PCR validation, functional assays and transgenic mouse experiments. Enrollment was limited to patients whose SJS/TEN or DRESS diagnosis was probable or definite according to RegiSCAR criteria. Assignment of the culprit drug relied on both the Naranjo algorithm and the ALDEN drug causality algorithm. On the study overall, not on this receptor specifically: All seven CBZ-SJS/TEN blister samples contained a public TCRbeta CDR3 (mean around 15%), which was undetectable or scarce in tolerant-control and healthy-donor PBMC. CBZ-SJS/TEN patients showed strongly increased TRBV12-4 usage, with an average of about 32% in blister cells and approximately 5% in PBMC. The authors stated that further study is still needed to find out whether the public TCR applies more generally to SJS/TEN caused by other drugs.

The donors whose samples were sequenced had carbamazepine-induced Stevens-Johnson syndrome or toxic epidermal necrolysis (CBZ-SJS/TEN). The peripheral blood repertoires were obtained from CBZ-SJS/TEN patients of Han Chinese origin (about 5) and European origin (about six). To look for drug-specific clonotypes, next-generation sequencing was used to profile the T cell receptor repertoires of patients with drug-induced severe cutaneous adverse reactions. The RNA was isolated from either blister cells of skin lesions or peripheral blood mononuclear cells. About this clonotype: Its target antigen remains unknown.

Counted from cysteine to phenylalanine, this CDR3 has 14 amino acids. No DNA was logged. From a lookup of the germline V gene, CDR1 and CDR2 are LGHNA and YSLEER. For both bulk and single-cell sequencing, libraries were prepared with the iRepertoire multiplex PCR system using TCR subtype-specific primers. Bulk TCR beta libraries were generated by multiplex PCR with primers targeting V, D and J gene regions. Roughly 85-500 ng of RNA per sample served as input for bulk TCR library preparation. An Illumina MiSeq was used to sequence bulk TCR beta amplicons. As for the authors' bioinformatics: Quality control steps removed sample misassignments and low-quality sequencing reads. The CDR3 was defined as the amino acids lying between the Y[YFLI]C motif of the V gene and the [FW]GXGT motif of the J segment. The IMGT database was followed for TRBV and TRBJ gene assignments and CDR3 clonotypes. For each sample, TRBV expression was normalized against the mean for the same gene in PBMC from 44 healthy donors. After the reads were reprocessed by TCRdb, one entry was made per CDR3 protein sequence, with no DNA. These V and J calls originate from TCRdb's pipeline instead of the authors' own analysis. The sample's records list tens of thousands of distinct CDR3 sequences. The top ten constitute just under 7.5% of the sample.

Sequencing was carried out using PBMCs. This receptor was obtained from a human donor with toxic epidermal necrolysis, a severe cutaneous drug reaction. The chain uses TRBV4-3 and TRBJ2-3. CDR3 region: CASSRGHLTDTQYF.